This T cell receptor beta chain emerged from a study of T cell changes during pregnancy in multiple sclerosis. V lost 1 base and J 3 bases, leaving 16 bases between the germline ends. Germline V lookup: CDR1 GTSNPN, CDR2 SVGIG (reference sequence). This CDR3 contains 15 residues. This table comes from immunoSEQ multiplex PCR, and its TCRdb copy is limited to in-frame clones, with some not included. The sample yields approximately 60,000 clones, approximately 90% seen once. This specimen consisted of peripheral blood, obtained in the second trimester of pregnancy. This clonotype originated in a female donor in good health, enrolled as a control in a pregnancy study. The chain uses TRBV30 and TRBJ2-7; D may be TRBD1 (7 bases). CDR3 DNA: TGTGCCTGGAGTGGGTGGGCAGGGGGGTTCTACGAGCAGTACTTC. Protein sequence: CAWSGWAGGFYEQYF. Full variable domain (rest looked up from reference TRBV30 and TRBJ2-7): SQTIHQWPATLVQPVGSPLSLECTVEGTSNPNLYWYRQAAGRGLQLLFYSVGIGQISSEVPQNLSASRPQDRQFILSSKKLLLSDSGFYLCAWSGWAGGFYEQYFGPGTRLTVT.